The 32 T cell receptor beta chains given below trace back to one sample, sequenced in a study of prognosis after radiotherapy for stage I lung cancer. Genomic DNA was subjected to two-round multiplex PCR for amplification of TCR beta CDR3. With primers specific to each TRBV and TRBJ gene, the first-round PCR was performed. TCRdb used MiXCR to reprocess the multiplex PCR reads, holding one entry per CDR3 protein. Of 20,000 or so distinct CDR3 sequences listed, approximately 28% are singletons. Sequencing was performed on PBMCs, taken before or after stereotactic body radiation therapy (not recorded which). The receptors were gathered from a donor over 45 with non-small cell lung cancer.

The CDR3 DNA reads as TGTGCCAGCAGGTGGGATGGACAGGCCTACAATGAGCAGTTCTTC. Protein sequence: CASRWDGQAYNEQFF. J is TRBJ2-1 and V is TRBV6-2 or TRBV6-3, with 7 positions matching TRBD1. Germline CDR1 is MNHEY and CDR2 is SVGEGT. J lost 2 bases, V lost 6 bases, and 7 bases had no gene match. The CDR3 loop spans 15 amino acids.

This clonotype was observed many times. The chain has TRBV18 and TRBJ1-2; D uncertain. CDR3 size: 14 residues. The V gene's germline CDR1 is KGHSH and CDR2 LQKENI. With 0 bases removed from V and 11 bases from J, the gap between germline ends came to 16 bases. This CDR3 reads CASSPPSRTDGYTF. CDR3 DNA: TGTGCCAGCTCACCACCCTCCCGGACGGACGGATACACCTTC. Supplemented by reference TRBV18 and TRBJ1-2, the full variable domain reads NAGVMQNPRHLVRRRGQEARLRCSPMKGHSHVYWYRQLPEEGLKFMVYLQKENIIDESGMPKERFSAEFPKEGPSILRIQQVVRGDSAAYFCASSPPSRTDGYTFGSGTRLTVV.

About this clonotype: A far larger clone is a single base away, which makes a read error likely. Without the conserved terminal phenylalanine or tryptophan, this CDR3 likely stems from a read error. The limits of the CDR3 on the DNA are not certain, so only TCRdb's listed CDR3 is given. The chain carries TRBV9 and TRBJ2-3; the tabulated D call, TRBD1, remains unverified against the DNA. Germline V lookup: CDR1 SGDLS, CDR2 YYNGEE. The CDR3 is made up of 12 amino acids, end residues included. The CDR3 loop is CASSETRDRSRL.

This clonotype was picked up a small number of times. It is likely a read error: a sequence one base away is far more abundant. The chain is built from TRBV6-5 and TRBJ1-5; D gene ambiguous. The V end lost 0 bases, the J end lost 1 base, and 19 bases lay between the germline ends. The CDR3 extends over 19 amino acids. Germline CDR1 is MNHEY and CDR2 is SVGAGI. In DNA, the CDR3 is TGTGCCAGCAGTTACTCTTCCGGGTCGGGGATTAAAAGCAATCAGCCCCAGCATTTT. This gives the protein CASSYSSGSGIKSNQPQHF.

To note about this clonotype: Relative to the germline gene, one junction end is altered; a read error may explain this. The DNA of the CDR3 is TGTGCCAGCAGCTTAGGTATGCAGCACAATGATCAGTTCTTC. Its translation is CASSLGMQHNDQFF. This chain connects TRBV11-3 to TRBJ2-1; D is unclear. The CDR3 length is 14 residues. Germline V gives CDR1 SGHNT, CDR2 YENEEA.

The chain couples TRBV6-2 or TRBV6-3 to TRBJ2-7; D possibly corresponds to TRBD1 (5 bases). Germline CDR1 is MNHEY and CDR2 is SVGEGT. The CDR3 length is 14 residues. Trimming pared 5 bases from V and 6 bases from J, leaving 17 bases between. Here the CDR3 reads CASSESGWGGEQYF. In DNA, the CDR3 is TGTGCCAGCAGTGAATCGGGTTGGGGCGGCGAGCAGTACTTC.

J is TRBJ2-2 and V is TRBV12-3 or TRBV12-4, with TRBD2 matching 9 bases. CDR3 length: 16 residues. J gave up 7 bases and V 5 bases, and 11 bases lay outside the gene matches. CDR3 bases: TGTGCCAGCAGTAACGATGTGGCGGGAGGGAACGGGGAGCTGTTTTTT. This codes for CASSNDVAGGNGELFF.

This clonotype came up many times. V usage is TRBV14 and J usage is TRBJ2-7; a weak D match, TRBD1 (6 bases). V lost 2 bases and J lost 6, with 11 bases in between. CDR1 SGHDN and CDR2 FVKESK come from the germline V gene. This CDR3 spans 13 amino acids. CDR3 bases: TGTGCCAGCAGCCAAAACAGGGTCGGCGAGCAGTACTTC. This codes for CASSQNRVGEQYF.

This clonotype was found many times. This CDR3 reads CASTPGRGGNQPQHF. CDR3 DNA sequence: TGTGCCAGCACCCCCGGCAGGGGTGGCAATCAGCCCCAGCATTTT. V usage is TRBV7-2 and J usage is TRBJ1-5, with D tentatively TRBD1 (6 bases). This CDR3 is 15 amino acids long. Germline CDR1 and CDR2: SGHTA and FQGNSA. Trimming left V 7 bases short and J 2 bases short, with 15 bases between.

In the case of this clonotype: One junction end does not reproduce the germline sequence, and a read error may be involved. The V and J genes are TRBV3-1 and TRBJ2-7, with TRBD2 matching 7 bases. This CDR3 has 15 amino acids. In germline, CDR1 is LGHDT, CDR2 YNNKEL (reference sequence). CDR3: CVSTHRGAGPYEQYF. In nucleotides, the CDR3 is TGTGTCAGCACCCACCGAGGAGCGGGACCCTACGAGCAGTACTTC.

Of note for this clonotype: Mismatch with germline at one junction end may stem from a read error. The V and J genes are TRBV19 and TRBJ1-5; no firm D call. Looked up from germline, CDR1 is LNHDA and CDR2 is SQIVND (reference sequence). This CDR3 spans 13 amino acids. CDR3 protein: CASNDMCNQAQHF. The CDR3 region has the DNA TGTGCCAGTAACGACATGTGCAATCAGGCCCAGCATTTT.

This clonotype was detected many times. CDR3 amino acids: CAWGGNRAPAEAFF. The CDR3 bases are TGTGCCTGGGGGGGGAACAGGGCTCCCGCTGAAGCTTTCTTT. This sequence joins TRBV30 and TRBJ1-1, with D perhaps matching TRBD1 (6 bases). The CDR3 is made up of 14 amino acids. Trimming stripped 5 bases from V and 6 bases from J, with 19 bases between. The germline V gene has CDR1 GTSNPN and CDR2 SVGIG (reference sequence).

Concerning this clonotype: One end of the junction does not line up with germline, which may come from a read error. CDR3 sequence reads: CSARDLSGITQETQYF. As DNA, the CDR3 is TGCAGTGCCAGAGATCTCAGCGGGATAACCCAAGAGACCCAGTACTTC. J is TRBJ2-5 and V is TRBV20-1, with TRBD2 identical over 7 bases. Looked up from germline, CDR1 is DFQATT and CDR2 is SNEGSKA (reference sequence). The CDR3 sequence is 16 residues long.

This clonotype was seen many times. This chain links TRBV4-3 with TRBJ2-5, with 14 bases identical to TRBD2. Losses at the gene ends were 2 bases for V and 4 bases for J; bases not matched to a gene: 3. CDR3 length equals 16 residues. In germline, CDR1 is LGHNA, CDR2 YSLEER. The CDR3 spells CASSQSGLAGGETQYF. The CDR3 DNA reads TGCGCCAGCAGCCAATCCGGACTAGCGGGGGGAGAGACCCAGTACTTC.

This clonotype was found many times. The chain recombines TRBV6-1 with TRBJ2-5; D not certain. Trimming pared 5 bases from V and 3 bases from J, leaving 16 bases between. CDR3 length: 15 amino acids. The germline V gene has CDR1 MNHNS and CDR2 SASEGT. Written as DNA, the CDR3 is TGTGCCAGCAGTAAGCCGTGGAGAACAGAAGAGACCCAGTACTTC. It codes for CASSKPWRTEETQYF.

This clonotype was detected once. Being one base from a much bigger clone, this may be a read error. The chain employs TRBV6-1 and TRBJ2-5; 7 bases fit TRBD2. The CDR3 length is 17 residues. CDR1 MNHNS and CDR2 SASEGT come from the germline V gene. V dropped 1 base and J dropped 0; count of bases not matched to a gene: 8. CDR3 sequence reads: CASSEGEGWCDQETQYF. In nucleotides, the CDR3 is TGTGCCAGCAGTGAAGGGGAGGGGTGGTGTGACCAAGAGACCCAGTACTTC.

On this clonotype: A far more abundant clone sits one base away, making this likely a read error. The chain couples TRBV20-1 to TRBJ2-1; 8 bases fit TRBD1. This CDR3 spans 13 amino acids. V trimming: 6 bases; J trimming: 10 bases; junction bases outside the gene matches: 11. In germline, CDR1 is DFQATT, CDR2 SNEGSKA (reference sequence). The CDR3 DNA follows: TGCAGTGCCTCTGGAACAGGGGGGTACGAGCAGTTCTTC. Translation: CSASGTGGYEQFF.

This clonotype was detected ten times or more. The V gene is TRBV7-2, the J gene TRBJ2-1, with D unclear. In germline, CDR1 is SGHTA, CDR2 FQGNSA. V lost 1 base and J 7 bases, leaving 5 bases between the germline ends. This CDR3 is 12 amino acids long. The CDR3: CASSLEMNEQFF. The CDR3 DNA follows: TGTGCCAGCAGCTTAGAAATGAATGAGCAGTTCTTC.

This clonotype was counted at least ten times. The chain joins TRBV6-1 to TRBJ2-1; the D gene is possibly TRBD1 (6 bases). This CDR3 is built from 16 residues. Trimming pared 6 bases from V and 7 bases from J, leaving 22 bases between. Germline V CDR1 and CDR2: MNHNS, SASEGT. CDR3: CASSDQMRTEKNEQFF. CDR3 sequence (DNA): TGTGCCAGCAGCGACCAAATGCGGACAGAAAAAAATGAGCAGTTCTTC.

This clonotype occurred many times. The CDR3 sequence: CASSQDVQRGQPQHF. For the CDR3, the DNA is TGCGCCAGCAGCCAAGATGTCCAGCGCGGTCAGCCCCAGCATTTT. The chain employs TRBV4-1 and TRBJ1-5; unclear D gene. The CDR3 loop spans 15 amino acids. V was trimmed by 0 bases and J by 6 bases, leaving 12 bases between them. CDR1 MGHRA and CDR2 YSYEKL come from the germline V gene.

The chain recombines TRBV7-8 with TRBJ2-7; TRBD1 or TRBD2 may be the D gene (6 bases each). V was shortened by 5 bases and J by 6 bases, with 17 bases between the two germline ends. The CDR3 has 14 amino acids. The germline CDR1 and CDR2 sequences are SGHVS and FQNEAQ. CDR3 nucleotide sequence: TGTGCCAGCAGCCCGATACCGGGGGCGGCCGAGCAGTACTTC. Translating gives CASSPIPGAAEQYF.

This clonotype has ten or more counts. The chain joins TRBV30 to TRBJ2-3; TRBD2 aligns across 9 bases. Germline V CDR1 and CDR2: GTSNPN, SVGIG (reference sequence). V was pared by 4 bases and J by 4 bases, with 6 bases of the junction left unmatched. This CDR3 contains 14 residues. Written as DNA, the CDR3 is TGTGCCTGGACTACCGGGACTAGCCCAGATACGCAGTATTTT. Amino acid sequence: CAWTTGTSPDTQYF.

V gene TRBV19 combines with J gene TRBJ2-1, with 10 bases aligning to TRBD1. Germline V gene data show CDR1 as LNHDA and CDR2 as SQIVND (reference sequence). The CDR3 is 15 residues long. The trim removed 2 bases at V and 7 bases at J, leaving 5 bases unmatched. The DNA of the CDR3 is TGTGCCAGTAGTATAAGACCGGGACAGGGGAATGAGCAGTTCTTC. Its protein is CASSIRPGQGNEQFF.

As concerns this clonotype: The junction and the germline gene differ at one end; a read error may be behind it. V is TRBV7-2 and J is TRBJ2-3; 7 nucleotides match TRBD2. Germline V CDR1 and CDR2: SGHTA, FQGNSA. The CDR3 contains 15 residues. CDR3 DNA sequence: TGTGCCAGCAGCTCGACTAGCAGGAGGGCAGATACACAGTATTTT. Protein sequence: CASSSTSRRADTQYF. Together with reference TRBV7-2 and TRBJ2-3, the CDR3 gives the full variable domain: GAGVSQSPSNKVTEKGKDVELRCDPISGHTALYWYRQSLGQGLEFLIYFQGNSAPDKSGLPSDRFSAERTGGSVSTLTIQRTQQEDSAVYLCASSSTSRRADTQYFGPGTRLTVL.

This clonotype was recorded many times. V usage is TRBV7-2 and J usage is TRBJ2-3, with 9 positions matching TRBD2. Per the germline V gene, CDR1 is SGHTA and CDR2 is FQGNSA. V was pared by 6 bases and J by 4 bases, with 8 bases of the junction left unmatched. The length of the CDR3 is 15 residues. The CDR3 DNA follows: TGTGCCAGCAGTTTCAGCGGGAGGCCATCAGATACGCAGTATTTT. This encodes CASSFSGRPSDTQYF.

Remarks on this clonotype: A far larger clone is off by one base, so a read error is likely. V is TRBV6-2 or TRBV6-3 and J is TRBJ2-1, with a possible D match to TRBD1 (6 bases). The germline V gene has CDR1 MNHEY and CDR2 SVGEGT. The CDR3 sequence is 14 residues long. The CDR3 sequence: CASSDRSGITEQIF. In nucleotides, the CDR3 is TGTGCCAGCAGTGACAGGTCAGGTATTACTGAGCAGATCTTC.

This clonotype appeared many times. The chain uses TRBV5-1 and TRBJ2-4, with TRBD2 identical over 10 bases. The CDR3 length is 15 residues. Germline values: CDR1 SGHRS, CDR2 YFSETQ. J gave up 5 bases and V 4 bases, and 6 bases lay outside the gene matches. CDR3 residues: CASSLTGTSENIQYF. Here the CDR3 DNA reads TGCGCCAGCAGCCTCACCGGGACTAGCGAAAACATTCAGTACTTC.

This clonotype was counted at least ten times. V gene TRBV5-1 combines with J gene TRBJ2-7; D may be TRBD2 (5 bases). Germline V gene sequence: CDR1 SGHRS, CDR2 YFSETQ. The CDR3 is 12 amino acids. Trimming cost V 4 bases and J 8 bases, with 13 bases left between them. CDR3 protein: CASSGGQTKQYF. DNA for the CDR3: TGCGCCAGCAGCGGCGGGCAGACTAAGCAGTACTTC.

This clonotype was found many times. J is TRBJ2-7 and V is TRBV28; the D gene is possibly TRBD1 (6 bases). This CDR3 is built from 14 residues. The V and J ends lost 2 bases and 4 bases respectively, with 12 bases between them. The V gene's germline CDR1 is MDHEN and CDR2 SYDVKM. The CDR3 region is CASSLDRPPYEQYF. CDR3 coding DNA: TGTGCCAGCAGTTTAGACAGGCCCCCTTACGAGCAGTACTTC. Filled out from reference TRBV28 and TRBJ2-7, the complete variable domain reads DVKVTQSSRYLVKRTGEKVFLECVQDMDHENMFWYRQDPGLGLRLIYFSYDVKMKEKGDIPEGYSVSREKKERFSLILESASTNQTSMYLCASSLDRPPYEQYFGPGTRLTVT.

This clonotype came up many times. V gene TRBV5-1 combines with J gene TRBJ2-7; 10 bases agree with TRBD2. In germline, CDR1 is SGHRS, CDR2 YFSETQ. Losses at the gene ends were 0 bases for V and 1 base for J; bases not matched to a gene: 7. CDR3 length equals 17 residues. CDR3 amino acids: CASSLAGGLAHSYEQYF. The CDR3 DNA reads TGCGCCAGCAGCTTGGCGGGGGGACTAGCGCATTCCTACGAGCAGTACTTC.

The V gene is TRBV6-2 or TRBV6-3, the J gene TRBJ2-1, with 13 bases that match TRBD2. Germline V gene lookup returns CDR1 MNHEY and CDR2 SVGEGT. The V segment lost 5 bases and the J segment 7 bases; nucleotides outside the gene matches: 2. This CDR3 contains 14 residues. The CDR3 here is CASSILAGGNEQFF. For the CDR3, the DNA is TGTGCCAGCAGTATACTAGCGGGAGGGAATGAGCAGTTCTTC.

This clonotype was seen repeatedly, ten times or more. This chain links TRBV27 with TRBJ2-3; 8 nucleotides agree with TRBD2. CDR1 MNHEY and CDR2 SMNVEV come from the germline V gene (reference sequence). The CDR3 covers 14 residues. Unmatched junction bases numbered 7, after V lost 5 bases and J lost 6 bases. The CDR3 DNA is TGTGCCAGCAGTCTAGCGGGCTTGGATGATACGCAGTATTTT. It translates to CASSLAGLDDTQYF.